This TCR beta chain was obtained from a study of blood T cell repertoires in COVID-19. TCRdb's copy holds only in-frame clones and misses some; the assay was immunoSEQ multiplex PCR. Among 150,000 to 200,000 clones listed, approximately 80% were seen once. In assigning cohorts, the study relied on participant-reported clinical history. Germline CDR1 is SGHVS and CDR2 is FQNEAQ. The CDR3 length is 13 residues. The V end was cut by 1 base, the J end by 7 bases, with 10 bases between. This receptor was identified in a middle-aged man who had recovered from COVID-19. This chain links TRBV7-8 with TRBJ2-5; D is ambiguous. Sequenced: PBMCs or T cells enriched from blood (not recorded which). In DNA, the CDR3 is TGTGCCAGCAGCTTAGGCTTCCTCGGGACCCAGTACTTC. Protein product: CASSLGFLGTQYF.